Given below is one TCR beta chain in context. Its antigen is still unknown. No base-level quality is on record; no much larger clone is a single base apart. The entry originates in a study of shared clonotypes between healthy human individuals (dated by TCRdb to the early 2020s). About the investigation overall: The cohort comprised a couple of women and three men aged 18 to 49 years. For each donor, CD4 naive and CD4 memory were each given three plates, CD8 naive was given two plates, and CD8 memory was given one plate. The study deeply sequenced blood TCR repertoires of five healthy adults to estimate repertoire size and the extent of clonotype sharing between individuals. To increase sequencing depth and limit assay-specific biases, TCR repertoire library preparation and sequencing were carried out by different laboratories using diverse techniques. Between about 0.8 and 9.5 billion PBMCs per donor were obtained by leukapheresis. General conclusions and limits of the study: Pairwise subsampling indicated that sequencing depth was expected to affect the degree of clonotype sharing among donors. Sampling was restricted to blood, and TCR repertoires in tissues likely differ from the TCR repertoires found in blood. The small number of donors limited the genetic and exposure-history diversity represented. Incomplete sequencing was indicated by rarefaction of sorted-subset datasets, despite the large sequencing depth. Estimated clonotype richness was generally larger for naive than for memory subsets. Compared with non-shared clonotypes, the clonotypes found in all four sorted-subset donors had higher generation probabilities. Sharing across four donors was observed for about 5% of naive CD4, 3% to 3.5% of naive CD8, 2.3% of memory CD4, and around 0.4% of memory CD8 clonotypes.

The donors were healthy, HIV-negative adults with no recently reported acute infections or vaccinations. Only Caucasian adults living in Nashville, Tennessee, USA were represented among the donors. CD4+ T cells were enriched by magnetic negative selection, after which naive cells were positively selected on CD45RA and the negative fraction was taken as the memory subset. Blood was obtained by leukapheresis, after which PBMCs were separated by Ficoll-Histopaque density gradient centrifugation and cryopreserved in liquid nitrogen vapor phase. Purity and quantity of every magnetically sorted T cell population were checked by analytical flow cytometry. Genomic DNA was isolated from each sorted fraction and quantified by UV absorbance on a Nanodrop 2000c. TCR CDR3 regions were amplified from genomic DNA by multiplex PCR using the deep immunoSEQ assay. For each cell subset, the extracted genomic DNA was distributed evenly across all wells of several immunoSEQ 96-well plates, and each plate served as one replicate. For sorted subsets, each replicate PCR was loaded with around 220 ng genomic DNA, equivalent to about 33,000 T cell genomes. The purified libraries were quantified using a Qubit 3.0 fluorometer, sized with a Bioanalyzer 2100, and then quantified again using the KAPA Library Quantification kit. Each immunoSEQ 96-well plate was sequenced on its own single-read 150-cycle Illumina NextSeq 550 flow cell. Under the source paper's analysis protocol: Because the immunoSEQ output held only junctional sequences and lacked quality scores, the filtering could not match the filtering applied to full-length reads. Sequences were annotated with PyIR, a Python wrapper for IgBLAST v1.9, using IMGT germline references to assign V/J genes and CDR3. Reads were filtered out if the reads had weak V/J assignments (E-value above 1e-6), no CDR3, stop codons, out-of-frame junctions, or ambiguous translated residues. A V3J clonotype was defined by an identical inferred V gene, J gene, and CDR3 amino acid sequence. To compute the percentage overlap between repertoires, the number of shared unique clonotypes was divided by the size of the smaller repertoire. Three approaches were used to assess repertoire richness: RTK rarefaction, the Chao1 estimator, and Recon v2.1 estimates of unobserved clonotypes. Generation probabilities were computed with OLGA for all TCRbeta clonotypes obtained by the gDNA method from a few donors. Here the immuneACCESS table is served through TCRdb, limited to in-frame sequences with V and J called. Missing clones are a known gap in these copies; in checked studies unresolved V genes cover under half, and the rest lacks a known reason. V and J calls and clone size are as listed in that table; D and trimming were resolved from the DNA. Here the sample has more than 1.2 million clones; about 98.5% occur a single time. The ten biggest clones cover about 0.34% of the sample.

The CDR3 runs 15 residues from the cysteine to the phenylalanine. Kept here is only the CDR3 DNA, which spans 45 bases and is read in frame from base 1. V and J lose 0 bases and 3 bases, and a span of 12 bases separates them. Per the germline V gene, SGHRS is the CDR1 and YFSETQ is the CDR2. This clonotype was sampled from a man between 25 and 39 years old in good health. Sequenced material: naive CD4+ T cells sorted from blood. According to the study, the label for this sample's cell subset or site signals: CD45RA+ positively selected. The chain links TRBV5-1 with TRBJ2-5; TRBD1 is a possible D gene, resting on 6 matching bases. The DNA reads TGCGCCAGCAGCTTGGCGGGGACACGCGAAGAGACCCAGTACTTC. This sequence encodes CASSLAGTREETQYF.